Below are 2 T cell receptor beta chains sequenced from a single sample in a study of blood T cell repertoires in COVID-19. Clones were sequenced by immunoSEQ multiplex PCR, and TCRdb holds only the in-frame ones, with some missing. The sample lists roughly 260,000 clones, about nine tenths occurring once. The source material was peripheral blood. Receptors were obtained from a woman in her forties or fifties who had recovered from COVID-19.

V and J are TRBV7-9 and TRBJ2-2; D unresolved. The CDR3 totals 14 residues. Looked up from germline, CDR1 is SEHNR and CDR2 is FQNEAQ (reference sequence). The V end was cut by 5 bases, the J end by 6 bases, with 13 bases between. For the CDR3, the DNA is TGTGCCAGCAGCCAATACCCGTGGCCCGGGGAGCTGTTTTTT. Its protein product is CASSQYPWPGELFF.

The J gene is TRBJ1-1, the V gene TRBV28; 8 positions match TRBD1. Looked up from germline, CDR1 is MDHEN and CDR2 is SYDVKM. The CDR3 runs to 14 residues. V shed 3 bases, J shed 8 bases, and the junction held 8 bases outside the gene matches. The CDR3 is CASSFGGRGREAFF. DNA for the CDR3: TGTGCCAGCAGTTTCGGAGGCAGGGGGCGGGAAGCTTTCTTT.